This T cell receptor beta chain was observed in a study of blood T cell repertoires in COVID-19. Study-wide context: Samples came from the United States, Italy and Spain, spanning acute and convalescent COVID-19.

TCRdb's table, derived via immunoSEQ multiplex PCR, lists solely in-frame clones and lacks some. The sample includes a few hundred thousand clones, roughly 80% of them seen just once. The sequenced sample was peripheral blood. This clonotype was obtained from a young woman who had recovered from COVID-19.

CDR3 in DNA: TGTGCCAGCAGCTTAACGGGCCGGGAGGCTGAAGCTTTCTTT. It codes for CASSLTGREAEAFF. The chain has TRBV7-3 and TRBJ1-1; D is uncertain. The length of the CDR3 is 14 residues. V was pared by 0 bases and J by 6 bases, with 11 bases between. CDR1 is SGHTA, CDR2 FQGTGA, per germline. Combining the CDR3 with reference TRBV7-3 and TRBJ1-1 gives the whole variable domain GAGVSQTPSNKVTEKGKYVELRCDPISGHTALYWYRQSLGQGPEFLIYFQGTGAADDSGLPNDRFFAVRPEGSVSTLKIQRTERGDSAVYLCASSLTGREAEAFFGQGTRLTVV.